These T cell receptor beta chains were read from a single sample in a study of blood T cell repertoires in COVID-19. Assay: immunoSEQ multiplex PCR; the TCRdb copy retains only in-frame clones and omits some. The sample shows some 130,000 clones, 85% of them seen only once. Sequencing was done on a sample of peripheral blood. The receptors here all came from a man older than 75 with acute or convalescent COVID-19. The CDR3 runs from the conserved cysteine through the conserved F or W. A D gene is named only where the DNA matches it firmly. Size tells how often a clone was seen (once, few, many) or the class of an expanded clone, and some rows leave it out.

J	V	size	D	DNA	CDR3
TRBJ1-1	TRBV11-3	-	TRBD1	TGTGCCAGCAGCTCCGCAGGACAGGCGAACACTGAAGCTTTCTTT	CASSSAGQANTEAFF
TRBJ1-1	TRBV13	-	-	TGTGCCAGCAGTAAGCCGAACCTTAGGGGTGACACTGAAGCTTTCTTT	CASSKPNLRGDTEAFF
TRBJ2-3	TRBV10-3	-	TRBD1	TGTGCCATCAGTGAGGCTGGGACAGGGGGCACAGATACGCAGTATTTT	CAISEAGTGGTDTQYF
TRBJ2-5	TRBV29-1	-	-	TGCAGCGGAGATCGGGAGACCCAGTACTTC	CSGDRETQYF
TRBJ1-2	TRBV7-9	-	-	TGTGCCAGCGCGGGGCCCTTATCCGATGGCTACACCTTC	CASAGPLSDGYTF
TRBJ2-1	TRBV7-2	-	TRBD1	TGTGCCAGCAGCACCTACGGACAGGGGGCTAATGAGCAGTTCTTC	CASSTYGQGANEQFF
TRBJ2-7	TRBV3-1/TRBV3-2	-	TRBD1	TGTGCCAGCAGCCCGAGAGGGGGCGCAGGCTACGAGCAGTACTTC	CASSPRGGAGYEQYF
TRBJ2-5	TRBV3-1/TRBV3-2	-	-	TGTGCCAGCAGCCAAGGCGGTAGGGAGACCCAGTACTTC	CASSQGGRETQYF
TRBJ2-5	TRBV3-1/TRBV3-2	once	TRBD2	TGTGCCAGCAGTGGTCGGGGGGGGCAAGAGACCCAGTACTTC	CASSGRGGQETQYF
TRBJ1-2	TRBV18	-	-	TGTGCCAGCTCCACCGGGCAGGGGAATAACTATGGCTACACCTTC	CASSTGQGNNYGYTF
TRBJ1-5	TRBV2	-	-	TGTGCCAGCAGTCTGAGATTCCTTTGGGGGGAGGGACAGCCCCAGCATTTT	CASSLRFLWGEGQPQHF
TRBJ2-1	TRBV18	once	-	TGTGCCAGCTCACCACCGCGGGACAATGAGCAGTTCTTC	CASSPPRDNEQFF
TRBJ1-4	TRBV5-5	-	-	TGTGCCAGCAGCTTGGAAGGGGGTTTGAATGAAAAACTGTTTTTT	CASSLEGGLNEKLFF
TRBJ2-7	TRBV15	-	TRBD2	TGTGCCACCAGCAGGGAGCGGGGCCCTTACGAGCAGTACTTC	CATSRERGPYEQYF
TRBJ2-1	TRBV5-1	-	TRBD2	TGCGCCAGCAGCTTAGTAGCGGGATCCACCTACAATGAGCAGTTCTTC	CASSLVAGSTYNEQFF
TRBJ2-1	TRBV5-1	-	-	TGCGCCAGCAGCGGGTCCGGGGATGAGCAGTTCTTC	CASSGSGDEQFF
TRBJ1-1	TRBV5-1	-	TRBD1	TGCGCCAGCAGAGGGGGCCCACGTGAAGCTTTCTTT	CASRGGPREAFF
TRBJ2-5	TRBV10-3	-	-	TGTGCCATCAGTGAGCACAGGGCAGAGACCCAGTACTTC	CAISEHRAETQYF
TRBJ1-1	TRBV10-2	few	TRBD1	TGCGCCAGTGCAGGGGGCTTCGGTCCGAACACTGAAGCTTTCTTT	CASAGGFGPNTEAFF
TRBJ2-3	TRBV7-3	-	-	TGTGCCAGCAGCTTAAATTCCGGGAGCTGGGGTGATACGCAGTATTTT	CASSLNSGSWGDTQYF
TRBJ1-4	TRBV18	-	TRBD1	TGTGCCAGCTCAGGGACAGCAGTTAATGAAAAACTGTTTTTT	CASSGTAVNEKLFF
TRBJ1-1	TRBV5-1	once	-	TGCGCCAGCAGCTTGGATCGGGTTATGAACACTGAAGCTTTCTTT	CASSLDRVMNTEAFF